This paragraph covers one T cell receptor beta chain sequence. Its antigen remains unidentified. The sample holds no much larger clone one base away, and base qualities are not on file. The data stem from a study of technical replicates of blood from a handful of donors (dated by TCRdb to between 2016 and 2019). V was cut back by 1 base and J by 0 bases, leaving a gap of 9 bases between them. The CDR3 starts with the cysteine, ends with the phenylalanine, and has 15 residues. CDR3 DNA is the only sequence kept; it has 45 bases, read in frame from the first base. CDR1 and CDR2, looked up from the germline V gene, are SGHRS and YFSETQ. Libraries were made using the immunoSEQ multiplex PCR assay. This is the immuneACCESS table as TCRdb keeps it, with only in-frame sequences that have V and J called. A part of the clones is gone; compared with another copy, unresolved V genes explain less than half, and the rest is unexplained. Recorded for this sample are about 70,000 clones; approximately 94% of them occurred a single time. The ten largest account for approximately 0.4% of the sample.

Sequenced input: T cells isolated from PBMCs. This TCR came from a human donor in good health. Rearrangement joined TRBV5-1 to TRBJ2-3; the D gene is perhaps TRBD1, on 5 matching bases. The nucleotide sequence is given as TGCGCCAGCAGCTTGCTAGACAGTAGCACAGATACGCAGTATTTT. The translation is CASSLLDSSTDTQYF.